Detailed here is one T cell receptor beta chain. The specificity of this receptor is unknown. Base-call qualities are not available, and no considerably larger clone is one nucleotide away. The library was made by PCR. The data were produced on an Illumina HiSeq 2500. TCR libraries were prepared with molecular barcoding, using unique molecular identifiers to normalize TCRbeta repertoire quantification. TCRdb handled the public reads itself, with Q25 trimming in fastp and clone calling in MiXCR, and kept productive beta chains. Records with the same CDR3 protein are collapsed into one entry carrying the most frequent genes and DNA. In this sample the table shows some 110,000 distinct CDR3 sequences, about a tenth of which occur a single time. The ten largest clones represent around 35% of the sample. From a lookup of the germline V gene, CDR1 and CDR2 are SGHVS and FQNEAQ. A distance of 10 bases separates the germline ends of V and J, which lose 4 bases and 6 bases respectively. There are 13 amino acids in the CDR3, from cysteine to phenylalanine inclusive. The retained sequence is limited to the CDR3, 39 bases, with the frame set at the first base.

The treatment or condition label corresponds to: allogeneic hematopoietic cell transplantation with graft depleted of TCRalphabeta T cells and CD19 B cells. The children who served as transplant recipients had been given grafts of TCRalphabeta/CD19-depleted allogeneic hematopoietic cells. The record originates from a study of T-cell reconstitution after alpha-beta-depleted transplantation in children listed by TCRdb under 2016. Concerning the study at large: Using TCR repertoire profiling, the study quantitatively followed how T-cell immune reconstitution unfolded in children after TCRalphabeta/CD19-depleted allogeneic hematopoietic cell transplantation.

What the study reported, not specific to this receptor: In some patients, the high TCRbeta diversity seen at day 60 was put down to recipient T cells and intrathymic progenitors that had survived conditioning. Over the following months the frequencies of hyperexpanded clones went down, and after one year T-cell counts and TCRbeta diversity were mostly credited to newly produced T cells. About two months after transplant, the apparently early recovery of alphabetaT-cell counts reportedly depended on just several hundred clones that had expanded rapidly and came from non-depleted graft cells.

The chain links TRBV7-8 with TRBJ2-1, with a weak D call of TRBD2 (5 bases match). The clonotype originates from a boy younger than 10 with acute lymphoblastic leukemia, due to receive a stem cell transplant. Sequencing was performed on PBMCs, taken before TCRalphabeta/CD19-depleted stem cell transplant. CDR3 protein: CASSWRYGNEQFF. The DNA is TGTGCCAGCAGCTGGAGGTACGGCAATGAGCAGTTCTTC.